This entry concerns a single T cell receptor (beta chain). The data were produced by immunoSEQ multiplex PCR, yet TCRdb's version contains in-frame clones alone and is incomplete. The profile covers roughly 83,000 clones, with 70% to 85% appearing a single time and about 7% taken by the ten largest. The data were obtained in a study of OX40 agonist ivuxolimab in advanced cancers. The germline V gene has CDR1 DFQATT and CDR2 SNEGSKA (reference sequence). Deletions cut 6 bases from V and 5 bases from J, with 10 bases between. The CDR3 spans 11 residues. The sample here was CD4+ or CD8+ T cells sorted from blood, taken in a trial of the OX40 agonist ivuxolimab. This clonotype originated in an adult with an advanced solid tumor such as melanoma, head and neck, liver or kidney cancer. The chain combines TRBV20-1 with TRBJ2-5; D is undetermined. For the CDR3, the DNA is TGCAGTGCCCGGCTATTCGAGACCCAGTACTTC. Translated: CSARLFETQYF.